The following is a TCR beta chain sequence with its context. This entry is derived from a study of T cells in Graves' hyperthyroidism and ophthalmopathy. The CDR3 consists of 16 residues. Germline-derived CDR1 and CDR2 are ENHRY and SYGVKD. The germline V and J ends were trimmed by 4 bases and 3 bases, with 18 bases remaining between them. Researchers took RNA transcripts and amplified the TCR beta CDR3 regions from them. A first-round RT-PCR of the TCR CDR3 used the HTBI primer set. Each CDR3 protein gets one entry after TCRdb re-called the multiplex PCR reads with MiXCR. In the table there are fewer than 450,000 distinct CDR3 sequences, approximately 18% of which are singletons. Diagnostic decisions used clinical symptoms, serum thyroxine and TRAb, thyroid ultrasound and orbital computed tomography. PBMCs were obtained from 9 to 10 ml fresh peripheral blood.

The rearrangement uses TRBV10-3 and TRBJ1-1; D unresolved. Sequenced sample: blood. This clonotype originated in a man younger than 35 with Graves' ophthalmopathy. CDR3: CAISAYTGSGYTEAFF. CDR3 DNA sequence: TGTGCCATCAGTGCTTACACGGGATCTGGGTACACTGAAGCTTTCTTT.